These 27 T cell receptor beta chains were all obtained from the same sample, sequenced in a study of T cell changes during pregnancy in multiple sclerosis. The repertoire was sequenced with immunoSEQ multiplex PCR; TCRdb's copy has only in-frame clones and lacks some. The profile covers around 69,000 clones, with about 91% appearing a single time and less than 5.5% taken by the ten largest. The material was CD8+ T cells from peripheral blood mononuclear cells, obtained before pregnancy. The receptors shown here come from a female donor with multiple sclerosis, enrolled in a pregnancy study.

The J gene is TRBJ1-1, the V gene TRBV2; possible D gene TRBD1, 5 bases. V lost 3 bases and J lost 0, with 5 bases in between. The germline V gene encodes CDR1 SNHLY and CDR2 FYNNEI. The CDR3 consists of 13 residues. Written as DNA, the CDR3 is TGTGCCAGCAGTGACAGGGTGAACACTGAAGCTTTCTTT. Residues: CASSDRVNTEAFF.

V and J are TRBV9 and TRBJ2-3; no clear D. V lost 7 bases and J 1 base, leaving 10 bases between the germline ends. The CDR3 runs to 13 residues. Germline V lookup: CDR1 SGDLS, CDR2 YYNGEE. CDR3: CASRGAGTDTQYF. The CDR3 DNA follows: TGTGCCAGCCGCGGAGCTGGCACAGATACGCAGTATTTT.

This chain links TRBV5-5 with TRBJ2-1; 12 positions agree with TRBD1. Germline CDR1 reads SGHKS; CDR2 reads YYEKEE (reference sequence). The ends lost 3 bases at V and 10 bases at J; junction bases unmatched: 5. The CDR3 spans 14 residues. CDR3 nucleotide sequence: TGTGCCAGCAGCTCTGGGACAGGGGGCGGGGAGCAGTTCTTC. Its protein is CASSSGTGGGEQFF.

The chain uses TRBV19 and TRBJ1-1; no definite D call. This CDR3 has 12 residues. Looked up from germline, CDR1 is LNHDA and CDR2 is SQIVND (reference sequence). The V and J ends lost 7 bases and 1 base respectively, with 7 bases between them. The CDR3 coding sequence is TGTGCCAGTATTCTCGGGAACACTGAAGCTTTCTTT. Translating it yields CASILGNTEAFF.

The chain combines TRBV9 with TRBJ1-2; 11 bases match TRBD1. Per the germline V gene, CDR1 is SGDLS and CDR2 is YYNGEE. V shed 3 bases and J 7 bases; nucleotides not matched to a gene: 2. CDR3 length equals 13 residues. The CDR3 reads CASSGGQGVGYTF. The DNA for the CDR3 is TGTGCCAGCAGCGGGGGACAGGGGGTTGGCTACACCTTC.

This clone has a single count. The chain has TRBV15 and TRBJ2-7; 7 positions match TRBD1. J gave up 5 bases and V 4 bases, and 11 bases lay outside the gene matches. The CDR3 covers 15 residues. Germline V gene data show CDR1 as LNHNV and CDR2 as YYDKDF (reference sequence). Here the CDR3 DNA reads TGTGCCACCAGCACCCGACAGGGTTTGTTCCACGAGCAGTACTTC. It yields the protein CATSTRQGLFHEQYF.

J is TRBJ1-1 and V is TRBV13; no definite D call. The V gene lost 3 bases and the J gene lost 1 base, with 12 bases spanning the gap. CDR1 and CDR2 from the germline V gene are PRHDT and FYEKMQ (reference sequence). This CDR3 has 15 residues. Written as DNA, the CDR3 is TGTGCCAGCAGCTTCCGACTGGGAGAGAACACTGAAGCTTTCTTT. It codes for CASSFRLGENTEAFF.

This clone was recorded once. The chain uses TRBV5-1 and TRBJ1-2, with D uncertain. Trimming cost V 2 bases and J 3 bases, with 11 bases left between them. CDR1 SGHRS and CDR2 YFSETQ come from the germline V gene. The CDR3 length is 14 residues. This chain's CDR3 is CASSFSQEDYGYTF. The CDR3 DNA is TGCGCCAGCAGCTTTTCGCAGGAAGACTATGGCTACACCTTC. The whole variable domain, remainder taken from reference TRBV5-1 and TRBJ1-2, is KAGVTQTPRYLIKTRGQQVTLSCSPISGHRSVSWYQQTPGQGLQFLFEYFSETQRNKGNFPGRFSGRQFSNSRSEMNVSTLELGDSALYLCASSFSQEDYGYTFGSGTRLTVV.

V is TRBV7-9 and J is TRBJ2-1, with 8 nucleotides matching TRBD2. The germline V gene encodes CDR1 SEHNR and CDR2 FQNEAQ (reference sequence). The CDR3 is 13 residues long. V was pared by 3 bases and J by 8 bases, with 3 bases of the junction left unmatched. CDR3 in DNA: TGTGCCAGCAGCTTCGGGGGGGCCCATGAGCAGTTCTTC. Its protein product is CASSFGGAHEQFF.

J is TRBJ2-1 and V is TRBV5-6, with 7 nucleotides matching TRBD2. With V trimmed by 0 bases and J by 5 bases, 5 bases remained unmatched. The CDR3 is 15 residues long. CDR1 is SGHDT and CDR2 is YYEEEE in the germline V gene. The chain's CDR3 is CASSLAGGGNNEQFF. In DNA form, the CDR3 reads TGTGCCAGCAGCTTGGCGGGCGGGGGAAACAATGAGCAGTTCTTC.

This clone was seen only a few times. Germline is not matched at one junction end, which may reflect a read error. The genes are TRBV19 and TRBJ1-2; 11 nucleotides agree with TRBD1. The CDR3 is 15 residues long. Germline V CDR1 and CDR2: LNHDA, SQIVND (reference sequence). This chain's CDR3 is CASSFGQGAKYGYTF. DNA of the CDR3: TGTGCCAGTAGTTTCGGACAGGGGGCTAAGTATGGCTACACCTTC.

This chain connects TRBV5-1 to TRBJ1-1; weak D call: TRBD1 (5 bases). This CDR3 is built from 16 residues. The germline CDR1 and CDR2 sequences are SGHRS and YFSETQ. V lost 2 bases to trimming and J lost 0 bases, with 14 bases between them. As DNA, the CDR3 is TGCGCCAGCAGCTTAACCCGGGGGTTTATGAACACTGAAGCTTTCTTT. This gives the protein CASSLTRGFMNTEAFF.

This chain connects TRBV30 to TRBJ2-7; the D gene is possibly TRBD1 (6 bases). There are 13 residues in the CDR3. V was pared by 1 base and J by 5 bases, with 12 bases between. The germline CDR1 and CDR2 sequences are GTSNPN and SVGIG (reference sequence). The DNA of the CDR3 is TGTGCCTGGAGTGATACAGGGTACGACGAGCAGTACTTC. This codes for CAWSDTGYDEQYF.

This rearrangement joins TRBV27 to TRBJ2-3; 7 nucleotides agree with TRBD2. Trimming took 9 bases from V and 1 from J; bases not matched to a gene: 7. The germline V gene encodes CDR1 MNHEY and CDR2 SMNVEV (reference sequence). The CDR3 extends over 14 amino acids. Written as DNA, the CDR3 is TGTGCCAGAAATCATCGGGGGGGCACAGATACGCAGTATTTT. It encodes CARNHRGGTDTQYF.

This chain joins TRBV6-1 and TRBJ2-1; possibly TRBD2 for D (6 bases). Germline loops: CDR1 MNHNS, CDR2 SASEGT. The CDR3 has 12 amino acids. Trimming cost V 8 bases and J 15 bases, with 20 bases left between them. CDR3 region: CASALGEATRFF. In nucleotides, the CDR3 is TGTGCCAGCGCTCTGGGGGAGGCGACACGGTTCTTC.

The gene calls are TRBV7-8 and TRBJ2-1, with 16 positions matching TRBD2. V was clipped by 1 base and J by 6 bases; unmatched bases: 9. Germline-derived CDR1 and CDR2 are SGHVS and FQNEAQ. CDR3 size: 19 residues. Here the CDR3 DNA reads TGTGCCAGCAGCTTAGTGGGACTAGCGGGGGGGATTTGGAGCAATGAGCAGTTCTTC. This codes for CASSLVGLAGGIWSNEQFF.

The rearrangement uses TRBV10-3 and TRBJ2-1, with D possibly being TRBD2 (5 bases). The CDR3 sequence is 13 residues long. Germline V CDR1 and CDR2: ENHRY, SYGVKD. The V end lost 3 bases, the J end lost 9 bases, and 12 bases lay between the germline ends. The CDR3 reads CAISDGSGREQFF. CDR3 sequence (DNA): TGTGCCATCAGTGATGGGAGTGGACGTGAGCAGTTCTTC.

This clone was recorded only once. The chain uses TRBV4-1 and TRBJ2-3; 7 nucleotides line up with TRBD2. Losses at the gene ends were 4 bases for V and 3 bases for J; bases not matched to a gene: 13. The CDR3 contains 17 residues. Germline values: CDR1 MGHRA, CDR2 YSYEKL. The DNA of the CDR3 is TGCGCCAGCAGCCCCACCGGGTTGGCGGGGGAAACAGATACGCAGTATTTT. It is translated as CASSPTGLAGETDTQYF.

The CDR3 loop reads CASSEAALTYEQYF. The CDR3 DNA reads TGCGCCAGCAGTGAGGCGGCGCTAACTTACGAGCAGTACTTC. The V and J genes are TRBV10-2 and TRBJ2-7, with D uncertain. Germline CDR1 reads WSHSY; CDR2 reads SAAADI. The V gene lost 2 bases and the J gene lost 4 bases, with 12 bases spanning the gap. This CDR3 region has 14 residues.

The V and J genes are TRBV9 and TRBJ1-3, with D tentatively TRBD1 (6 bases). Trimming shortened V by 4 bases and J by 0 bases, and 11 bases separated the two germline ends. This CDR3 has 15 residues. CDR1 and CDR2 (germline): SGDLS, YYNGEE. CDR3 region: CASSYEGGSGNTIYF. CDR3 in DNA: TGTGCCAGCAGCTATGAAGGGGGCTCTGGAAACACCATATATTTT.

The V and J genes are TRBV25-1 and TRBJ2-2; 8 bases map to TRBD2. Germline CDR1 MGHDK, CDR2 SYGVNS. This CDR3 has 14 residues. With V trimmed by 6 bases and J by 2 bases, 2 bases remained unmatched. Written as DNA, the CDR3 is TGTGCCAGCAGGCTAGCGGGTAACACCGGGGAGCTGTTTTTT. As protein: CASRLAGNTGELFF.

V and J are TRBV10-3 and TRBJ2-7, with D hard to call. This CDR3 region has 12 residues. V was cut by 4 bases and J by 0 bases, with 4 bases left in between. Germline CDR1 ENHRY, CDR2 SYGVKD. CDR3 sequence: CAISGGSYEQYF. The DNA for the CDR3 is TGTGCCATCAGTGGAGGCTCCTACGAGCAGTACTTC.

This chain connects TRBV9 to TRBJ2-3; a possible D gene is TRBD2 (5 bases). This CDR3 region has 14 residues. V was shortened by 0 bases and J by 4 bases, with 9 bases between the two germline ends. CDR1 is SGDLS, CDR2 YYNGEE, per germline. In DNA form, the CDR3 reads TGTGCCAGCAGCGTAGGGGCGGGCCCAGATACGCAGTATTTT. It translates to CASSVGAGPDTQYF.

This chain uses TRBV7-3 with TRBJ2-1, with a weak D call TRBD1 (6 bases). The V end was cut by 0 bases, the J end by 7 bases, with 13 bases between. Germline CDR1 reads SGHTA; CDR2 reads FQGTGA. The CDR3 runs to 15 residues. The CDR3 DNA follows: TGTGCCAGCAGCTTAACTGGGGGCCTGGGTAATGAGCAGTTCTTC. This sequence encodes CASSLTGGLGNEQFF.

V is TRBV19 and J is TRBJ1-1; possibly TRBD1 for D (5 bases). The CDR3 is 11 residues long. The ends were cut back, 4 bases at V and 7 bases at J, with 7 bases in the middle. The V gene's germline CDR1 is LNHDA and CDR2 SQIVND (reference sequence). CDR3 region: CASSTDSEAFF. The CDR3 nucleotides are TGTGCCAGTAGTACCGACAGTGAAGCTTTCTTT. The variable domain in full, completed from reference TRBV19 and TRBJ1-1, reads DGGITQSPKYLFRKEGQNVTLSCEQNLNHDAMYWYRQDPGQGLRLIYYSQIVNDFQKGDIAEGYSVSREKKESFPLTVTSAQKNPTAFYLCASSTDSEAFFGQGTRLTVV.

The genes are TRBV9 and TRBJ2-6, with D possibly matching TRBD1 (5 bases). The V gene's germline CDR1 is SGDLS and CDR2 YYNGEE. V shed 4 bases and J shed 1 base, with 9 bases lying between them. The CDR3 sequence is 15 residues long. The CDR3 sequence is CASSSRVSGANVLTF. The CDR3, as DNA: TGTGCCAGCAGCTCCAGGGTTTCTGGGGCCAACGTCCTGACTTTC.

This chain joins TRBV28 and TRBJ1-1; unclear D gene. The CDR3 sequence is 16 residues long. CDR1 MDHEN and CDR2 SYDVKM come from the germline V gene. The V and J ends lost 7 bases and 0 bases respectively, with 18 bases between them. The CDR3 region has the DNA TGTGCCAGCACGGCGCAAGATCTAACTATGAACACTGAAGCTTTCTTT. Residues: CASTAQDLTMNTEAFF.